A selection of T cell receptor beta chains follows, all from one sample in a study of tumor-infiltrating lymphocytes in primary liver carcinoma. TCRdb re-analysed the multiplex PCR reads in MiXCR, keeping a single row per CDR3 protein. The table lists some 30,000 distinct CDR3 sequences, roughly 70% of them singletons. Sequenced input: liver tumor tissue from sampling region 3. The receptors originated from a woman under 40 with primary liver carcinoma and hepatitis B virus infection. The CDR3 runs from the conserved cysteine through the conserved F or W. The D gene is left open where the match is weak. Not every row has a clone size; where given, it reads once, few, many or a size class.

D gene | J gene | V gene | clone size | CDR3 DNA | CDR3 protein
TRBD1 | TRBJ2-1 | TRBV4-1 | - | TGCACCAGCAGCCAAGAACCGGGACAGGGGGAGAATGAGCGGTTCTTC | CTSSQEPGQGENERFF
TRBD2 | TRBJ2-7 | TRBV6-5 | few | TGTGCCAGCGGGCGGGGGATGGGGTCCTACGAGCAGTACTTC | CASGRGMGSYEQYF
TRBD2 | TRBJ2-2 | TRBV11-1 | - | TGTGCCAGCACCAGGGTTATGGCGGGAGTGTCCGGGGGACTGTTTTTT | CASTRVMAGVSGGLFF
- | TRBJ2-1 | TRBV4-3 | - | TGTGCTAGCAGCCTCACAGAGTTGGTCAATGAGCAGTTCTTC | CASSLTELVNEQFF
- | TRBJ2-7 | TRBV14 | many | TGTGCCAGCAGCCACCGGGACTTTGGGTACGAGCAGTACTTC | CASSHRDFGYEQYF
- | TRBJ2-7 | TRBV5-1 | once | TGCTCCAGCGAGGAGGGGAGCTCCTACGAGCAGTACTTC | CSSEEGSSYEQYF
- | TRBJ2-7 | TRBV12-5 | many | TGTGCTAGTGGTGGGCAGTACTTC | CASGGQYF
- | TRBJ2-7 | TRBV12-3/TRBV12-4 | - | TGTGCCAGCAGTTTAGGAGACAGACTAGTAGTCAGCTCCCACGAGCAGTACTTC | CASSLGDRLVVSSHEQYF
TRBD1 | TRBJ2-3 | TRBV6-6 | many | TGTGCCAGCAGCCGGACAGGGCCCCCAGATACGCAGTATTTT | CASSRTGPPDTQYF
TRBD2 | TRBJ2-1 | TRBV11-2 | large | TGTGCCAGCAGGGTTACTAGCGGGAGGGCCGGCAATGAGCAGTTCTTC | CASRVTSGRAGNEQFF
TRBD1 | TRBJ2-5 | TRBV14 | many | TGTGCCAGCAGCCAAGATGGGACAGGGACGCAGACCCAGTACTTC | CASSQDGTGTQTQYF
TRBD2 | TRBJ2-5 | TRBV10-3 | - | TGTGCCATCAGTGAGTCGATCACTAGCGGGAGTCGGGAGACCCAGTACTTC | CAISESITSGSRETQYF
- | TRBJ2-5 | TRBV13 | - | TGTGCCAGCAGCCGATGCCAGGGTATAGAGACCCAGTACTTC | CASSRCQGIETQYF
- | TRBJ2-7 | TRBV12-3/TRBV12-4 | - | TGTGCCGGCAATAAGAGACAAGCCTACGAGCAGTACTTC | CAGNKRQAYEQYF
- | TRBJ2-3 | TRBV11-2 | - | TGTGCCAGCAGGCCCTCTGCGACTGGCGCAGATACGCAGTATTTT | CASRPSATGADTQYF
TRBD2 | TRBJ2-1 | TRBV11-2 | many | TGTGCCAGCAGCTTAACTAGCGGGAGGACCTACAATGAGCAGTTCTTC | CASSLTSGRTYNEQFF